A single T cell receptor (beta chain) is shown here with its context. These data come from a study of blood T cell repertoires in COVID-19. Study members were between roughly 18 and 100 years old and lived in over 20 US regions. The study recruited exposed participants who had met a COVID-19 case within 2 weeks before entry. Clones were sequenced by immunoSEQ multiplex PCR, and TCRdb holds only the in-frame ones, with some missing. The profile shows roughly 220,000 clones, around 90% of them singletons. V dropped 2 bases and J dropped 2 bases, with 12 bases sitting between them. CDR3 size: 15 residues. The germline CDR1 and CDR2 sequences are PRHDT and FYEKMQ (reference sequence).

The TCR originated in a man aged 25-45 years who had been exposed to COVID-19. The J gene is TRBJ1-2, the V gene TRBV13, with D unclear. Sequencing was carried out using PBMCs or T cells enriched from blood (not recorded which). CDR3 DNA sequence: TGTGCCAGCAGCTTATCCCCCAGGTCCAACTATGGCTACACCTTC. Translating gives CASSLSPRSNYGYTF.